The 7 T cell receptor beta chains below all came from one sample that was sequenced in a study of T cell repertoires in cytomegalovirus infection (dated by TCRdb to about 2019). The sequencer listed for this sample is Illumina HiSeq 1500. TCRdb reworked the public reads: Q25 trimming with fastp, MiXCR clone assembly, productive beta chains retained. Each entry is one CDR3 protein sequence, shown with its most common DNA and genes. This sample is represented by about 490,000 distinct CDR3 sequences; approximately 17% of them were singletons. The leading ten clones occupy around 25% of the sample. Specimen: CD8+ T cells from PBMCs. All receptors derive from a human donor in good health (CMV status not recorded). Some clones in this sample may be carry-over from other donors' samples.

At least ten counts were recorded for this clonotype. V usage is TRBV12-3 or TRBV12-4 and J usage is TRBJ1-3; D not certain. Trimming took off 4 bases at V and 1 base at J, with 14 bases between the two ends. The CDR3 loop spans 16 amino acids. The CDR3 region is CASSSSYKASGNTIYF. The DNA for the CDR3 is TGTGCCAGCAGTTCGTCCTACAAGGCGTCTGGAAACACCATATATTTT.

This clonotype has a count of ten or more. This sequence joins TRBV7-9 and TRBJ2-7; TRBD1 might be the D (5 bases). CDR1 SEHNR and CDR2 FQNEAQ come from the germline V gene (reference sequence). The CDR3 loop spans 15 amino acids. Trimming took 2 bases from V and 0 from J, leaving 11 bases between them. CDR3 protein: CASSLPAGLSYEQYF. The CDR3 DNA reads TGTGCCAGCAGCTTACCTGCAGGGCTCTCCTACGAGCAGTACTTC.

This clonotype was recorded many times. The DNA of the CDR3 is TGTGCCAGCAGTTACTCTTGGAGTTCGTCCAATGAGCAGTTCTTC. Amino acids: CASSYSWSSSNEQFF. The chain employs TRBV6-2 or TRBV6-3 and TRBJ2-1; D is undetermined. V shed 0 bases and J shed 6 bases, with 12 bases lying between them. Germline CDR1 reads MNHEY; CDR2 reads SVGEGT. This CDR3 comprises 15 residues.

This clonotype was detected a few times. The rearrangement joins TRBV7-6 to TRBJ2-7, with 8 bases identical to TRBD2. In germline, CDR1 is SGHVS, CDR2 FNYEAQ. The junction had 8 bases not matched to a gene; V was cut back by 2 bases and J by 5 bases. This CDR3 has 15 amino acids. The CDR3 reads CASSLPSGPGDEQYF. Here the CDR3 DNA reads TGTGCCAGCAGCTTACCTAGCGGGCCGGGGGACGAGCAGTACTTC.

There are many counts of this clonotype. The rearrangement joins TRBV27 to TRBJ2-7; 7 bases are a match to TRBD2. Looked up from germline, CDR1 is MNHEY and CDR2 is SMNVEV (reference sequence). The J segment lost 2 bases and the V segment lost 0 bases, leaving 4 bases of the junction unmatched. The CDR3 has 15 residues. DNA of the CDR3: TGTGCCAGCAGTTTATCGAAGGCGGGAGCCTACGAGCAGTACTTC. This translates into CASSLSKAGAYEQYF.

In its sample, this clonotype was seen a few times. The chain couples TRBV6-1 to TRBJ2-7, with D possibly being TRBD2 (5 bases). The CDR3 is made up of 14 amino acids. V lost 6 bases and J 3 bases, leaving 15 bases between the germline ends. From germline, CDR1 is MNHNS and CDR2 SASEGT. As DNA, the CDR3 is TGTGCCAGCAGAGATATCCTAGCAGACTACGAGCAGTACTTC. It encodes CASRDILADYEQYF.

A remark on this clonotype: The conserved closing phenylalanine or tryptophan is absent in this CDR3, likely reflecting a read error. The CDR3 nucleotides read TGCAGTGCTAGAGATTACAGGGAGACCACCTACGAGCAGTACTTA. This sequence encodes CSARDYRETTYEQYL. The chain links TRBV20-1 to TRBJ2-7; tentatively, D is TRBD1 (6 bases). This CDR3 has 15 residues. Between the trimmed V and J ends, which lost 0 bases and 2 bases, there was a span of 14 bases. Germline V gene lookup returns CDR1 DFQATT and CDR2 SNEGSKA (reference sequence).